The rows below give T cell receptor beta chains drawn from one sample of a study of post-analysis software for immune sequencing data. A single record per CDR3 protein comes from TCRdb applying MiXCR to the PCR reads. Of more than 450,000 distinct CDR3 sequences listed, around a third are singletons. The sample taken for sequencing was blood. The receptors originated from a girl aged 2-17 years with multiple sclerosis. The CDR3 runs from the conserved cysteine through the conserved F or W. Fields, in order: J gene, V gene, D gene, clone size, CDR3 protein, CDR3 DNA. The D gene is left open where the match is weak. Clone size appears in some rows only: once, few, many, or a class for an expanded clone.

j_gene: TRBJ2-5
v_gene: TRBV5-1
d_gene: TRBD1
abundance: few
CDR3aa: CASSQTGGKETQYF
CDR3nt: TGCGCCAGCAGCCAGACAGGGGGCAAGGAGACCCAGTACTTC

j_gene: TRBJ2-3
v_gene: TRBV15
d_gene: .
abundance: few
CDR3aa: CATSREGTRQYF
CDR3nt: TGTGCCACCAGCAGAGAAGGGACACGGCAGTATTTT

j_gene: TRBJ2-1
v_gene: TRBV10-3
d_gene: TRBD2
abundance: few
CDR3aa: CAISRLAGGRYNEQFF
CDR3nt: TGTGCCATCAGCCGACTAGCGGGGGGGCGCTACAATGAGCAGTTCTTC

j_gene: TRBJ1-1
v_gene: TRBV29-1
d_gene: .
abundance: .
CDR3aa: CSVEDGRGGTEAFF
CDR3nt: TGCAGCGTTGAAGACGGAAGGGGCGGGACTGAAGCTTTCTTT

j_gene: TRBJ2-7
v_gene: TRBV20-1
d_gene: TRBD1
abundance: few
CDR3aa: CSASSTTGTGASEQYF
CDR3nt: TGCAGTGCTTCGTCGACTACCGGGACAGGGGCGTCCGAGCAGTACTTC

j_gene: TRBJ2-4
v_gene: TRBV11-2
d_gene: TRBD2
abundance: .
CDR3aa: CASSLLGEGLLAKNIQYF
CDR3nt: TGTGCCAGCAGCTTATTAGGGGAGGGCCTATTAGCCAAAAACATTCAGTACTTC

j_gene: TRBJ2-5
v_gene: TRBV25-1
d_gene: TRBD1
abundance: once
CDR3aa: CASSEQDRGHRTQYF
CDR3nt: TGTGCCAGCAGTGAACAAGACAGGGGGCATAGGACCCAGTACTTC

j_gene: TRBJ1-2
v_gene: TRBV6-6
d_gene: .
abundance: .
CDR3aa: CASSYSAAGNYGYTF
CDR3nt: TGTGCCAGCAGTTACTCGGCGGCGGGGAACTATGGCTACACCTTC

j_gene: TRBJ2-3
v_gene: TRBV3-1
d_gene: .
abundance: few
CDR3aa: CASSQVDGTDTQYF
CDR3nt: TGTGCCAGCAGCCAAGTAGACGGGACAGATACGCAGTATTTT

j_gene: TRBJ1-1
v_gene: TRBV27
d_gene: TRBD1
abundance: .
CDR3aa: CASSPIGTGRNTEAFF
CDR3nt: TGTGCCAGCAGTCCGATAGGGACAGGAAGAAACACTGAAGCTTTCTTT

j_gene: TRBJ2-6
v_gene: TRBV5-1
d_gene: TRBD1
abundance: .
CDR3aa: CASSSPGQASIGVNSGANVLTF
CDR3nt: TGCGCCAGCAGCTCCCCGGGACAGGCTTCAATCGGGGTTAACTCTGGGGCCAACGTCCTGACTTTC

j_gene: TRBJ2-7
v_gene: TRBV20-1
d_gene: TRBD1
abundance: few
CDR3aa: CSAREAGQGYEQYF
CDR3nt: TGCAGTGCTAGAGAGGCGGGACAGGGCTACGAGCAGTACTTC

j_gene: TRBJ2-7
v_gene: TRBV7-3
d_gene: .
abundance: few
CDR3aa: CTSSRGDYEQYF
CDR3nt: TGTACCAGCAGCCGCGGGGACTACGAGCAGTACTTC

j_gene: TRBJ1-1
v_gene: TRBV6-1
d_gene: .
abundance: few
CDR3aa: CASSETSVRNTEAFF
CDR3nt: TGTGCCAGCAGTGAAACGTCGGTCAGGAACACTGAAGCTTTCTTT

j_gene: TRBJ1-1
v_gene: TRBV5-1
d_gene: .
abundance: few
CDR3aa: CASSGGRVDTEAFF
CDR3nt: TGCGCCAGCAGCGGGGGCAGGGTAGACACTGAAGCTTTCTTT